This T cell receptor (beta chain) was captured in a study of blood T cells in healthy people across ages (dated by TCRdb to between 2014 and 2016). About the full investigation: Template switching captured roughly one uniquely barcoded TCR beta cDNA molecule per two T cells in model experiments. Using deep sequencing normalized with unique cDNA molecular identifiers, the study measured how TCR beta repertoire diversity changes with age. Donors were grouped into four age groups: young (average approximately 15 years), middle-aged (under 40), aged (about 60) and long-lived (82). Donors of different ages were randomly distributed across sequencing lanes to avoid experimental bias. The study analyzed two additional independent replicas of 1 million unique cDNA reads from the same blood draw for two donors, one aged 18 to 30 and one aged 80 or older.

The roughly 39 donors, aged about 6 to 95 years, were systemically healthy Caucasian individuals from Russia. Each donor gave about 9.8 milliliters of peripheral blood, drawn into EDTA-treated Vacutainer tubes. Ficoll-Paque density-gradient centrifugation was used to isolate PBMCs, with at least 7 million per sample. Trizol reagent was used to extract total RNA from the PBMCs, yielding at least 6 micrograms per sample. Naive CD45RAhigh/CD27high T cell percentages were measured by flow cytometry on a PBMC aliquot from every donor. Receptor libraries were prepared by 5' RACE. These reads were obtained on an Illumina HiSeq 2500. A second roughly 6 to 12 cycle PCR used a sample-barcoded 5' primer and a J-beta primer mix. A unique molecular identifier was introduced onto each TCR beta cDNA molecule by a template-switch 5' adaptor carrying 12 random nucleotides. Each sample yielded at least 2.5 million CDR3-containing paired-end reads. All of the RNA was converted into first-strand cDNA using the Mint cDNA synthesis kit, with a TRBC-specific oligonucleotide serving as the primer. Following uracil-DNA glycosylase treatment, a first 18-cycle PCR with universal primers M1SS and BC2_uni_R was performed on all cDNA. The authors' analysis ran thus. For normalization, 1 million high-quality reads, each with a distinct molecular identifier, were randomly selected from each sample. Instead of being binned into consensus sequences, reads with shared molecular identifiers were discarded. CDR3 identification, clonotype clustering and error correction used MiTCR with a Q25 quality threshold and the strictest error-elimination algorithm. A nonparametric unseen species model using Euler transformation provided a lower-bound estimate of total TCR beta diversity. TCRdb reanalyzed the raw reads on its own, using fastp at Q25 for trimming and MiXCR for clone calling, and kept in-frame beta chains. CDR3 protein sequences are deduplicated, and each keeps its most common genes and DNA. V and J calls and clone size were set by TCRdb, not the authors. Across this sample there are hundreds of thousands of distinct CDR3 sequences, with about 30% seen only once. The top ten clones comprise around 16% of the sample.

What the authors observed across the whole study: Total diversity estimates from one million sequenced T cells were considered lower bounds and underestimates. Because profiling used bulk unsorted PBMCs, naive and antigen-experienced compartments could not be compared conclusively. The long-lived group showed more naive CD4+ T cells, fewer expanded clones and increased TCR diversity than the aged group, suggesting age selection. Because donor CMV infection status was unknown, age-related changes in expanded clonotypes were potentially confounded. As age increased, observed TCR beta diversity per million T cells dropped in a roughly linear way, and a significant reduction was already evident by age about 36. The percentage of naive T cells measured by flow cytometry correlated strongly with observed TCR beta diversity.

Trimmed from V: 8 bases; trimmed from J: 0 bases; junction bases lacking a gene match: 14. Taken from cysteine to phenylalanine, the CDR3 has 17 residues. Just CDR3 DNA is preserved here, 51 bases in frame from base 1. The germline V gene provides CDR1 WSHSY and CDR2 SAAADI. This clonotype was observed at least ten times. Its antigen is not yet known. The record has no base qualities; no much larger clone is one base away. The receptor's source is a woman aged 80 or older in good health. The V and J genes are TRBV10-2 and TRBJ2-3, with 7 bases in between that match TRBD1. Input material: blood. Read as DNA, the sequence is TGCGCCAGCGGGGGACAGAGTCTAATTACGAGCACAGATACGCAGTATTTT. Translation gives CASGGQSLITSTDTQYF.